Listed below are T cell receptor beta chains from one sample, sequenced in a study of OX40 agonist ivuxolimab in advanced cancers. Generated by immunoSEQ multiplex PCR, the TCRdb table keeps only in-frame clones and is missing some. The profile shows around 64,000 clones, 87% of them singletons. The source was CD4+ or CD8+ T cells sorted from blood, collected in a trial of the OX40 agonist ivuxolimab. These receptors originate from an adult with an advanced solid tumor such as melanoma, head and neck, liver or kidney cancer. Each CDR3 is given with its conserved first and last residue. D genes are given only for firm matches. A clone size is listed for some rows: how often the clone was seen (once, few, many), or a class if it is expanded.

abundance: NA; v_gene: TRBV6-5; len: 15; j_gene: TRBJ1-1; d_gene: NA; CDR3nt: TGTGCCAGCAGTTACTCCTCTCGGGTGAACACTGAAGCTTTCTTT; CDR3aa: CASSYSSRVNTEAFF
abundance: NA; v_gene: TRBV19; len: 16; j_gene: TRBJ1-5; d_gene: TRBD1; CDR3nt: TGTGCCAGTAGTCGTGGACAGGGGCATAGCAATCAGCCCCAGCATTTT; CDR3aa: CASSRGQGHSNQPQHF
abundance: NA; v_gene: TRBV5-1; len: 13; j_gene: TRBJ2-7; d_gene: NA; CDR3nt: TGCGCCAGCAGCCTGGGGGCGGGTTGGGAGCAGTACTTC; CDR3aa: CASSLGAGWEQYF
abundance: once; v_gene: TRBV27; len: 14; j_gene: TRBJ2-7; d_gene: NA; CDR3nt: TGTGCCAGCAGTCCCAGGGTGCGAGGGGACGAGCAGTACTTC; CDR3aa: CASSPRVRGDEQYF
abundance: NA; v_gene: TRBV6-6; len: 11; j_gene: TRBJ2-2; d_gene: NA; CDR3nt: TGTGCCAGCCATCATACCGGGGAGCTGTTTTTT; CDR3aa: CASHHTGELFF
abundance: NA; v_gene: TRBV11-2; len: 15; j_gene: TRBJ1-3; d_gene: TRBD1; CDR3nt: TGTGCCAGCAGCCCCGGACAGGGGGCTGGAAACACCATATATTTT; CDR3aa: CASSPGQGAGNTIYF
abundance: NA; v_gene: TRBV11-2; len: 13; j_gene: TRBJ2-1; d_gene: NA; CDR3nt: TGTGCCAGCAGCTTAGAACTAGCCAATGAGCAGTTCTTC; CDR3aa: CASSLELANEQFF
abundance: once; v_gene: TRBV5-6; len: 17; j_gene: TRBJ2-3; d_gene: TRBD2; CDR3nt: TGTGCCAGCAGAAGGAGGCCGCGGGGGGATCCCACAGATACGCAGTATTTT; CDR3aa: CASRRRPRGDPTDTQYF
abundance: NA; v_gene: TRBV6-1; len: 15; j_gene: TRBJ2-5; d_gene: TRBD2; CDR3nt: TGTGCCAGCAGTGAAGCGGCTAGCGGGAGGGAGACCCAGTACTTC; CDR3aa: CASSEAASGRETQYF
abundance: once; v_gene: TRBV5-1; len: 15; j_gene: TRBJ1-1; d_gene: NA; CDR3nt: TGCGCCAGCACGGGCCGGGGGCGGATGGGCACTGAAGCTTTCTTT; CDR3aa: CASTGRGRMGTEAFF
abundance: few; v_gene: TRBV10-3; len: 14; j_gene: TRBJ1-4; d_gene: NA; CDR3nt: TGTGCCATCGGGACGGGCTTAGGTAATGAAAAACTGTTTTTT; CDR3aa: CAIGTGLGNEKLFF
abundance: NA; v_gene: TRBV19; len: 14; j_gene: TRBJ2-5; d_gene: NA; CDR3nt: TGTGCCAGTAGTAGGACCGCGAGGGCAGAGACCCAGTACTTC; CDR3aa: CASSRTARAETQYF
abundance: NA; v_gene: TRBV10-3; len: 11; j_gene: TRBJ1-3; d_gene: NA; CDR3nt: TGTGCCAGCGCGCGCGAAAACACCATATATTTT; CDR3aa: CASARENTIYF
abundance: NA; v_gene: TRBV15; len: 14; j_gene: TRBJ1-3; d_gene: TRBD1; CDR3nt: TGTGCCACCAGCAAGGACAGGGGAGGAAACACCATATATTTT; CDR3aa: CATSKDRGGNTIYF
abundance: NA; v_gene: TRBV30; len: 14; j_gene: TRBJ1-5; d_gene: TRBD1; CDR3nt: TGTGCCTGGAGGGGACAGGGGGGCAATCAGCCCCAGCATTTT; CDR3aa: CAWRGQGGNQPQHF
abundance: once; v_gene: TRBV6-5; len: 13; j_gene: TRBJ2-3; d_gene: TRBD1; CDR3nt: TGTGCCAGCAGAGAGACAGGGGCCGATACGCAGTATTTT; CDR3aa: CASRETGADTQYF
abundance: few; v_gene: TRBV19; len: 17; j_gene: TRBJ1-5; d_gene: TRBD1; CDR3nt: TGTGCCAGTAGTAAAACAGGGGCAGGGGATGGCAATCAGCCCCAGCATTTT; CDR3aa: CASSKTGAGDGNQPQHF
abundance: NA; v_gene: TRBV6-1; len: 13; j_gene: TRBJ1-2; d_gene: NA; CDR3nt: TGTGCCAGCAGAGAACGAGCTAACTATGGCTACACCTTC; CDR3aa: CASRERANYGYTF
abundance: NA; v_gene: TRBV5-1; len: 14; j_gene: TRBJ1-1; d_gene: NA; CDR3nt: TGCGCCAGCAGATCGGGCGTTACGAACACTGAAGCTTTCTTT; CDR3aa: CASRSGVTNTEAFF
abundance: NA; v_gene: TRBV19; len: 14; j_gene: TRBJ2-7; d_gene: NA; CDR3nt: TGTGCCAGTAGCCCCCCGTTCGGGGTAGGCGAGCAGTACTTC; CDR3aa: CASSPPFGVGEQYF
abundance: NA; v_gene: TRBV2; len: 13; j_gene: TRBJ2-3; d_gene: NA; CDR3nt: TGTGCCAGCAGTGAAGCCGGGACAGATACGCAGTATTTT; CDR3aa: CASSEAGTDTQYF
abundance: NA; v_gene: TRBV10-2; len: 13; j_gene: TRBJ1-5; d_gene: NA; CDR3nt: TGCGCCAGCAGTAATGGGGGAAATCAGCCCCAGCATTTT; CDR3aa: CASSNGGNQPQHF
abundance: once; v_gene: TRBV10-3; len: 16; j_gene: TRBJ1-3; d_gene: NA; CDR3nt: TGTGCCATCAGTGAGCTGGGAGGGGCGACTGGAAACACCATATATTTT; CDR3aa: CAISELGGATGNTIYF
abundance: NA; v_gene: TRBV7-9; len: 16; j_gene: TRBJ2-7; d_gene: NA; CDR3nt: TGTGCCAGCAGCTCTAGGGGAGGCGTCACTTCCTACGAGCAGTACTTC; CDR3aa: CASSSRGGVTSYEQYF
abundance: NA; v_gene: TRBV7-3; len: 15; j_gene: TRBJ1-2; d_gene: NA; CDR3nt: TGTGCCAGCAGCCCCCATGGGGGGCTCGACTATGGCTACACCTTC; CDR3aa: CASSPHGGLDYGYTF
abundance: NA; v_gene: TRBV6-5; len: 13; j_gene: TRBJ2-5; d_gene: NA; CDR3nt: TGTGCCAGCAGACAAGGGTACCAAGAGACCCAGTACTTC; CDR3aa: CASRQGYQETQYF
abundance: NA; v_gene: TRBV27; len: 15; j_gene: TRBJ1-1; d_gene: TRBD1; CDR3nt: TGTGCCAGCAGTCCTGGGACAGGGCGGAACACTGAAGCTTTCTTT; CDR3aa: CASSPGTGRNTEAFF
abundance: NA; v_gene: TRBV28; len: 13; j_gene: TRBJ1-1; d_gene: NA; CDR3nt: TGTGCCAGCAGTAGGGCAGACTACACTGAAGCTTTCTTT; CDR3aa: CASSRADYTEAFF
abundance: NA; v_gene: TRBV6-4; len: 14; j_gene: TRBJ2-2; d_gene: TRBD1; CDR3nt: TGTGCCAGCAGTGCAACAGGGGCGAGCGGGGAGCTGTTTTTT; CDR3aa: CASSATGASGELFF
abundance: NA; v_gene: TRBV9; len: 15; j_gene: TRBJ2-2; d_gene: NA; CDR3nt: TGTGCCAGCAGGAGGGGGGACGCTTACACCGGGGAGCTGTTTTTT; CDR3aa: CASRRGDAYTGELFF
abundance: NA; v_gene: TRBV19; len: 16; j_gene: TRBJ1-4; d_gene: NA; CDR3nt: TGTGCCAGCCGGGACCGGGCTCCGGCAACTAATGAAAAACTGTTTTTT; CDR3aa: CASRDRAPATNEKLFF
abundance: NA; v_gene: TRBV6-1; len: 12; j_gene: TRBJ2-5; d_gene: NA; CDR3nt: TGTGCCAGCAGGGGGGTGGGAGAGACCCAGTACTTC; CDR3aa: CASRGVGETQYF
abundance: NA; v_gene: TRBV7-9; len: 15; j_gene: TRBJ2-3; d_gene: TRBD1; CDR3nt: TGTGCCAGCAGCGGAAGACAGGGGGCAACAGATACGCAGTATTTT; CDR3aa: CASSGRQGATDTQYF
abundance: NA; v_gene: TRBV27; len: 14; j_gene: TRBJ2-7; d_gene: NA; CDR3nt: TGTGCCAGCAGTCGCTCAGGGGGGCCCTACGAGCAGTACTTC; CDR3aa: CASSRSGGPYEQYF
abundance: once; v_gene: TRBV19; len: 16; j_gene: TRBJ2-1; d_gene: NA; CDR3nt: TGTGCCAGTAGTATGGCAGGGGATACCCCTTACAATGAGCAGTTCTTC; CDR3aa: CASSMAGDTPYNEQFF
abundance: NA; v_gene: TRBV28; len: 16; j_gene: TRBJ1-1; d_gene: TRBD1; CDR3nt: TGTGCCAGCAGGGGCCAGGACAGGGGGCTTAACACTGAAGCTTTCTTT; CDR3aa: CASRGQDRGLNTEAFF
abundance: NA; v_gene: TRBV5-1; len: 13; j_gene: TRBJ2-2; d_gene: NA; CDR3nt: TGCGCCAGCAGTGACCAGGGCACCGGGGAGCTGTTTTTT; CDR3aa: CASSDQGTGELFF
abundance: NA; v_gene: TRBV18; len: 13; j_gene: TRBJ2-7; d_gene: NA; CDR3nt: TGTGCCAGCTCCCCACTTAGCTCCTACGAGCAGTACTTC; CDR3aa: CASSPLSSYEQYF
abundance: NA; v_gene: TRBV20-1; len: 11; j_gene: TRBJ2-3; d_gene: NA; CDR3nt: TGCAGTGCCCCCTGGGCAGATACGCAGTATTTT; CDR3aa: CSAPWADTQYF
abundance: NA; v_gene: TRBV30; len: 11; j_gene: TRBJ2-3; d_gene: NA; CDR3nt: TGTGCCTTTGGAGGGGCAGATACGCAGTATTTT; CDR3aa: CAFGGADTQYF
abundance: NA; v_gene: TRBV20-1; len: 11; j_gene: TRBJ1-2; d_gene: NA; CDR3nt: TGCAGTGCTAGGAGTAACAGCGGCTACACCTTC; CDR3aa: CSARSNSGYTF
abundance: few; v_gene: TRBV7-9; len: 18; j_gene: TRBJ2-2; d_gene: TRBD2; CDR3nt: TGTGCCAGCAGCTTGCTTGAGGGACTAGCGGGAGAGGTCGGGGAGCTGTTTTTT; CDR3aa: CASSLLEGLAGEVGELFF
abundance: NA; v_gene: TRBV19; len: 14; j_gene: TRBJ1-1; d_gene: NA; CDR3nt: TGTGCCAGTAGTAGAGGACGGTTGAACACTGAAGCTTTCTTT; CDR3aa: CASSRGRLNTEAFF
abundance: NA; v_gene: TRBV2; len: 14; j_gene: TRBJ2-7; d_gene: TRBD2; CDR3nt: TGTGCCAGCAGTGGCGCGGGAGGGCCTTACGAGCAGTACTTC; CDR3aa: CASSGAGGPYEQYF
abundance: NA; v_gene: TRBV6-1; len: 14; j_gene: TRBJ1-1; d_gene: NA; CDR3nt: TGTGCCAGCAGCTGGACACACATGAACACTGAAGCTTTCTTT; CDR3aa: CASSWTHMNTEAFF
abundance: NA; v_gene: TRBV10-3; len: 14; j_gene: TRBJ1-1; d_gene: NA; CDR3nt: TGTGCCATCAAGGGTCTGGACAGCAACACTGAAGCTTTCTTT; CDR3aa: CAIKGLDSNTEAFF
abundance: few; v_gene: TRBV7-8; len: 14; j_gene: TRBJ2-7; d_gene: TRBD1; CDR3nt: TGTGCCAGCAGCCAGGGACAGGGGGCCTACGAGCAGTACTTC; CDR3aa: CASSQGQGAYEQYF
abundance: NA; v_gene: TRBV7-7; len: 15; j_gene: TRBJ2-5; d_gene: TRBD1; CDR3nt: TGTGCTAGCAGCGCCGGACAGGGTCGGGCAGAGACCCAGTACTTC; CDR3aa: CASSAGQGRAETQYF
abundance: NA; v_gene: TRBV6-5; len: 11; j_gene: TRBJ2-7; d_gene: NA; CDR3nt: TGTGCCAGCAGTCGCGGGCGAGAGCAGTACTTC; CDR3aa: CASSRGREQYF
abundance: NA; v_gene: TRBV21-1; len: 13; j_gene: TRBJ2-4; d_gene: NA; CDR3nt: TGTGCCAGCCCCCACGGGGGGAAGGCCATTCAGTACTTC; CDR3aa: CASPHGGKAIQYF